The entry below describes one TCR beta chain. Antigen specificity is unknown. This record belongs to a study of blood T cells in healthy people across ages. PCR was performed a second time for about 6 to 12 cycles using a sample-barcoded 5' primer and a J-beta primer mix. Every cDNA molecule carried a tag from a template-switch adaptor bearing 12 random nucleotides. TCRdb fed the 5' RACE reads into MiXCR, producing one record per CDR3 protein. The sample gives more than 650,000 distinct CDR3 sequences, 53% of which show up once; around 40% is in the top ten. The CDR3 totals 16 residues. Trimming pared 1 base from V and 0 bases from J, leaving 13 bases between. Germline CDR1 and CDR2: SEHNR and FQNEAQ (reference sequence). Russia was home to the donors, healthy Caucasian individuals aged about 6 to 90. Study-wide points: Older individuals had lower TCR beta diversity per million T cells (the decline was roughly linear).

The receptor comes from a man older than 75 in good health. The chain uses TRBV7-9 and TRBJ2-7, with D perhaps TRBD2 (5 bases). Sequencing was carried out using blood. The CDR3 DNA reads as TGTGCCAGCAGCTTAGGGACTGGCGGCGGCTCCTACGAGCAGTACTTC. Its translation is CASSLGTGGGSYEQYF.